The clone carrying this TCR beta chain was seen a handful of times. Antigen unknown. V shed 2 bases and J shed 4 bases, with 11 bases lying between them. Germline loops: CDR1 SGHRS, CDR2 YFSETQ. The CDR3 is made up of 14 amino acids. This sample is part of a study of beta chain features in type 1 diabetes. Study findings and constraints: Whether HLA type affects TCRB rearrangement stayed undetermined in the present work. TCRB repertoires of naive, central memory and Treg cells appeared more similar among patients than among healthy donors. Cells carrying high TCR expression could end up over-represented when cDNA is sequenced.

Expressed TCRB transcripts were sequenced because the entire RNA isolate underwent reverse transcription. Profiled with immunoSEQ multiplex PCR; TCRdb holds only in-frame clones, not every one. The sample consists of hundreds of thousands of clones, about 63% of them appearing once. This clonotype was obtained from a man aged 30-40 years in good health. The rearrangement joins TRBV5-1 to TRBJ2-3; D ambiguous. The sample comprised naive CD4+ T cells from blood. The CDR3 reads CASSFTLISDTQYF. The CDR3 coding sequence is TGCGCCAGCAGCTTCACGTTGATTTCAGATACGCAGTATTTT.